This T cell receptor (beta chain) was profiled in a study of cytomegalovirus exposure and HLA in healthy donors. Study results and caveats: It was shown in a later analysis that HLA-associated TCR beta chains were more clonally expanded than other, equally common chains.

This clone was observed once. The antigen is not known. This PCR relied on a set of 60 Vbeta primers and 13 Jbeta primers. Sequenced by immunoSEQ multiplex PCR; TCRdb stores in-frame clones only, minus some. Of 100,000 to 150,000 clones listed, under 90% were seen once; the top ten hold approximately 3.8%. Sequenced input: PBMCs. The clonotype comes from a woman aged 40 to 50 in good health and CMV-seropositive.

The CDR3 loop reads CASSEGQGASETQYF. CDR3 nucleotide sequence: TGTGCCAGCAGCGAGGGACAGGGGGCATCGGAGACCCAGTACTTC. This chain joins TRBV9 and TRBJ2-5; 12 bases align to TRBD1. The CDR3 length is 15 residues. In germline, CDR1 is SGDLS, CDR2 YYNGEE. Germline trimming cut 3 bases from V and 5 bases from J; bases unmatched to any gene: 5. Combining the CDR3 with reference TRBV9 and TRBJ2-5 gives the whole variable domain DSGVTQTPKHLITATGQRVTLRCSPRSGDLSVYWYQQSLDQGLQFLIQYYNGEERAKGNILERFSAQQFPDLHSELNLSSLELGDSALYFCASSEGQGASETQYFGPGTRLLVL.